This TCR beta chain comes out of a study of T cells in Graves' hyperthyroidism and ophthalmopathy. Germline V gives CDR1 LGHDT, CDR2 YNNKEL (reference sequence). The CDR3 length is 16 residues. The V gene end was trimmed by 1 base and the J gene end by 6 bases; junction bases not matched to a gene: 2. It was RNA transcripts that yielded the amplified TCR beta CDR3 regions. The primer set for the first-round RT-PCR of the TCR CDR3 was HTBI. TCRdb re-called the multiplex PCR reads with MiXCR, one entry per CDR3 protein. The sample carries roughly 400,000 distinct CDR3 sequences, less than 20% recorded once.

Sequencing was carried out using blood. The origin of this receptor is a woman aged 18-29 years with Graves' hyperthyroidism that later progressed to Graves' ophthalmopathy. V usage is TRBV3-1 and J usage is TRBJ2-2, with 13 bases matching TRBD2. CDR3 loop: CASSQGTSGSPGELFF. CDR3 DNA: TGTGCCAGCAGCCAAGGGACTAGCGGGAGTCCCGGGGAGCTGTTTTTT.